This T cell receptor beta chain appears in the sequencing data of a study of human T cells and chemical hapten exposure. Study summary: Each patient's scalp received weekly diphenylcyclopropenone throughout the approximately 25-week study.

Time point noted: patch test 3, about 24 weeks after DPC sensitization. Documented treatment: therapeutic diphenylcyclopropenone sensitization with weekly scalp DPC. To note about this clonotype: Its antigen is undetermined.

Trimming cost V 6 bases and J 1 base; bases outside gene matches: 4. This CDR3 is 14 amino acids long. From germline, CDR1 is MNHEY and CDR2 SVGAGI. In the original analysis: Across samples, TCR counts had a median of about 100,000 and ranged from about 23,224 to 700,000. Via MiXCR, TCRdb re-called the RACE reads, giving one row per CDR3 protein. The V and J calls were determined by TCRdb, not by the authors. The repertoire consists of about 64,000 distinct CDR3 sequences, with more than 9.5% occurring once and the leading ten covering around 2.1%. The study's findings and limits: Expanded TCR counts at PT1 were positively correlated with the patch test score.

The clonotype was recovered from a woman in her twenties or thirties with alopecia areata. Some clones in this sample may be carry-over from other donors' samples. Specimen: whole blood, collected in connection with sensitization to the hapten diphenylcyclopropenone (DPC). The J gene is TRBJ2-3, the V gene TRBV6-5, with 7 bases lining up with TRBD1. The DNA of the CDR3 is TGTGCCAGCAGGGATGGGACAGGCACAGATACGCAGTATTTT. Amino acid sequence: CASRDGTGTDTQYF.